The rows below give T cell receptor beta chains drawn from one sample of a study of shared clonotypes between healthy human individuals. The assay was immunoSEQ multiplex PCR, and TCRdb's table has in-frame clones only and misses some. This sample has about 2.3 million clones, with 85% to 95% found just once. Sequencing was carried out using naive CD4+ T cells from PBMCs. These TCRs come from a man younger than 30 in good health. Some clones in this sample may be carry-over from other donors' samples. Each CDR3 is given with its conserved first and last residue. The order of the fields is D gene, J gene, clone size, CDR3 length, V gene, CDR3 protein, CDR3 DNA. A D gene is named only where the DNA matches it firmly. The size entry is marked missing in some rows and otherwise reads once, few, many or a size class.

D: .
J: TRBJ2-2
size: few
length: 14
V: TRBV18
CDR3: CASSPPSVSRELFF
DNA: TGTGCCAGCTCACCACCGTCGGTTTCCCGGGAGCTGTTTTTT

D: TRBD2
J: TRBJ2-7
size: .
length: 14
V: TRBV25-1
CDR3: CASSGASGYYEQYF
DNA: TGTGCCAGCTCGGGAGCTAGCGGGTACTACGAGCAGTACTTC

D: .
J: TRBJ1-3
size: .
length: 15
V: TRBV28
CDR3: CASSAPLGAGNTIYF
DNA: TGTGCCAGCAGTGCACCTTTGGGCGCTGGAAACACCATATATTTT

D: .
J: TRBJ1-1
size: .
length: 15
V: TRBV19
CDR3: CASSIDDRMNTEAFF
DNA: TGTGCCAGTAGTATTGACGACAGGATGAACACTGAAGCTTTCTTT

D: .
J: TRBJ2-7
size: .
length: 13
V: TRBV7-2
CDR3: CASSSLGAYEQYF
DNA: TGTGCCAGCAGCTCCCTTGGGGCCTACGAGCAGTACTTC

D: .
J: TRBJ1-1
size: .
length: 17
V: TRBV11-2
CDR3: CASLLQIGGGPSHRAFF
DNA: TGTGCCAGCCTGCTGCAGATTGGCGGGGGGCCAAGCCATCGGGCTTTCTTT

D: TRBD2
J: TRBJ2-3
size: .
length: 18
V: TRBV4-2
CDR3: CASSQDPSGGGRADTQYF
DNA: TGTGCCAGCAGCCAAGACCCCTCTGGGGGCGGGAGGGCAGATACGCAGTATTTT

D: .
J: TRBJ2-7
size: .
length: 14
V: TRBV11-2
CDR3: CASSPLGGVGRKYF
DNA: TGTGCCAGCAGCCCGCTTGGGGGAGTCGGGCGGAAGTACTTC

D: .
J: TRBJ1-2
size: once
length: 14
V: TRBV4-2
CDR3: CASSPQAQNYGYTF
DNA: TGTGCCAGCAGCCCCCAGGCTCAAAACTATGGCTACACCTTC

D: TRBD1
J: TRBJ2-3
size: .
length: 16
V: TRBV5-6
CDR3: CASSLLLDRVTDTQYF
DNA: TGTGCCAGCAGCTTGTTGCTGGACAGGGTAACAGATACGCAGTATTTT

D: .
J: TRBJ1-4
size: .
length: 16
V: TRBV5-1
CDR3: CASSLVGVGANEKLFF
DNA: TGCGCCAGCAGCTTGGTTGGGGTCGGAGCTAATGAAAAACTGTTTTTT

D: .
J: TRBJ2-3
size: .
length: 16
V: TRBV29-1
CDR3: CSVVPGSMFGGDTQYF
DNA: TGCAGCGTTGTTCCCGGGAGTATGTTTGGGGGGGATACGCAGTATTTT

D: .
J: TRBJ1-2
size: .
length: 13
V: TRBV19
CDR3: CASSIGTNAGYTF
DNA: TGTGCCAGTAGTATAGGGACTAACGCCGGCTACACCTTC

D: .
J: TRBJ2-7
size: .
length: 13
V: TRBV6-5
CDR3: CASSYSTGGEQYF
DNA: TGTGCCAGCAGTTACTCGACAGGCGGCGAGCAGTACTTC

D: .
J: TRBJ2-7
size: .
length: 16
V: TRBV11-2
CDR3: CASSLRSGTGYYEQYF
DNA: TGTGCCAGCAGCTTGAGAAGCGGGACAGGATACTACGAGCAGTACTTC

D: .
J: TRBJ2-7
size: .
length: 15
V: TRBV27
CDR3: CASSLSLGRYYEQYF
DNA: TGTGCCAGCAGTTTATCACTCGGGAGATACTACGAGCAGTACTTC

D: .
J: TRBJ1-2
size: .
length: 12
V: TRBV6-6
CDR3: CASSYVDDGYTF
DNA: TGTGCCAGCAGTTACGTGGATGATGGCTACACCTTC

D: .
J: TRBJ1-3
size: .
length: 17
V: TRBV5-1
CDR3: CASSLGSGLGSGNTIYF
DNA: TGCGCCAGCAGCTTGGGATCCGGGTTGGGCTCTGGAAACACCATATATTTT

D: .
J: TRBJ1-1
size: once
length: 14
V: TRBV7-6
CDR3: CASSLALEGTEAFF
DNA: TGTGCCAGCAGCTTAGCGCTTGAGGGGACTGAAGCTTTCTTT

D: TRBD1
J: TRBJ1-2
size: once
length: 13
V: TRBV28
CDR3: CASSGTGWYGYTF
DNA: TGTGCCAGCAGTGGGACAGGGTGGTATGGCTACACCTTC

D: .
J: TRBJ2-3
size: .
length: 15
V: TRBV6-1
CDR3: CASEGWQVITDTQYF
DNA: TGTGCCTCCGAGGGGTGGCAGGTCATCACAGATACGCAGTATTTT

D: .
J: TRBJ2-2
size: .
length: 13
V: TRBV7-3
CDR3: CASSQEGTGELFF
DNA: TGTGCCAGCAGCCAGGAGGGGACCGGGGAGCTGTTTTTT

D: .
J: TRBJ1-2
size: .
length: 15
V: TRBV25-1
CDR3: CASSSTASRHYGYTF
DNA: TGTGCCAGCAGTTCTACTGCGTCGCGGCACTATGGCTACACCTTC

D: TRBD1
J: TRBJ2-3
size: .
length: 16
V: TRBV7-9
CDR3: CASSSKGQGVADTQYF
DNA: TGTGCCAGCAGCAGTAAGGGACAGGGGGTTGCAGATACGCAGTATTTT

D: .
J: TRBJ2-7
size: .
length: 14
V: TRBV11-1
CDR3: CASSLEGNNYEQYF
DNA: TGTGCCAGCAGCTTAGAAGGAAATAACTACGAGCAGTACTTC

D: .
J: TRBJ2-3
size: .
length: 15
V: TRBV2
CDR3: CASSRELGSTDTQYF
DNA: TGTGCCAGCAGCCGGGAGTTGGGTTCCACAGATACGCAGTATTTT

D: .
J: TRBJ1-3
size: .
length: 17
V: TRBV6-1
CDR3: CASSEVEGGLGGNTIYF
DNA: TGTGCCAGCAGTGAAGTTGAGGGGGGTCTGGGAGGAAACACCATATATTTT

D: TRBD1
J: TRBJ1-2
size: .
length: 11
V: TRBV28
CDR3: CTTGTAYGYTF
DNA: TGTACCACCGGGACAGCCTATGGCTACACCTTC

D: .
J: TRBJ1-5
size: .
length: 15
V: TRBV11-1
CDR3: CASSLGRRLNQPQHF
DNA: TGTGCCAGCAGCTTAGGACGCAGACTCAATCAGCCCCAGCATTTT

D: .
J: TRBJ2-4
size: .
length: 14
V: TRBV7-2
CDR3: CASSVPGSGNIQYF
DNA: TGTGCCAGCTCCGTTCCGGGTTCCGGAAACATTCAGTACTTC

D: .
J: TRBJ1-3
size: .
length: 12
V: TRBV19
CDR3: CASSRRENTIYF
DNA: TGTGCCAGTAGTCGCAGGGAAAACACCATATATTTT

D: .
J: TRBJ1-4
size: .
length: 16
V: TRBV12-5
CDR3: CASGFGRDRYPEKLFF
DNA: TGTGCTAGTGGTTTCGGCCGAGACAGGTATCCTGAAAAACTGTTTTTT

D: .
J: TRBJ1-2
size: .
length: 15
V: TRBV19
CDR3: CASSINAGPNYGYTF
DNA: TGTGCCAGTAGTATAAATGCGGGGCCCAACTATGGCTACACCTTC

D: .
J: TRBJ1-2
size: .
length: 13
V: TRBV25-1
CDR3: CATSFPGTYGYTF
DNA: TGTGCCACCTCCTTTCCCGGGACCTATGGCTACACCTTC

D: .
J: TRBJ2-1
size: .
length: 13
V: TRBV19
CDR3: CASSVLRNNEQFF
DNA: TGTGCCAGTAGTGTTCTAAGAAACAATGAGCAGTTCTTC

D: .
J: TRBJ2-7
size: .
length: 15
V: TRBV11-2
CDR3: CASSLGQGLTREQYF
DNA: TGTGCCAGCAGCTTAGGGCAGGGCCTTACGAGGGAGCAGTACTTC

D: TRBD2
J: TRBJ2-1
size: .
length: 16
V: TRBV4-1
CDR3: CASSQPGLAPYNEQFF
DNA: TGCGCCAGCAGCCAGCCGGGACTAGCGCCGTACAATGAGCAGTTCTTC

D: .
J: TRBJ1-2
size: few
length: 13
V: TRBV5-1
CDR3: CASSPEMGYGYTF
DNA: TGCGCCAGCAGCCCAGAGATGGGCTATGGCTACACCTTC

D: TRBD2
J: TRBJ2-7
size: once
length: 15
V: TRBV15
CDR3: CATSAREAGVGSAYF
DNA: TGTGCCACCAGCGCACGGGAAGCGGGAGTAGGGAGCGCGTACTTC

D: .
J: TRBJ2-7
size: .
length: 16
V: TRBV4-2
CDR3: CASSQRAGQSNYEQYF
DNA: TGTGCCAGCAGCCAGAGGGCGGGACAGTCGAACTACGAGCAGTACTTC

D: .
J: TRBJ2-3
size: .
length: 13
V: TRBV6-5
CDR3: CASRGSGTDTQYF
DNA: TGTGCCAGCAGAGGGTCTGGCACAGATACGCAGTATTTT

D: TRBD1
J: TRBJ1-5
size: once
length: 17
V: TRBV28
CDR3: CASTGGKPGQGGQPQHF
DNA: TGTGCCAGCACGGGGGGGAAACCGGGACAGGGCGGGCAGCCCCAGCATTTT

D: .
J: TRBJ1-2
size: .
length: 15
V: TRBV4-1
CDR3: CASSQEFPGAYGYTF
DNA: TGCGCCAGCAGCCAAGAGTTTCCAGGGGCCTATGGCTACACCTTC

D: .
J: TRBJ2-2
size: .
length: 15
V: TRBV5-1
CDR3: CASSLRRGQTGELFF
DNA: TGCGCCAGCAGCCTCAGGAGGGGGCAAACCGGGGAGCTGTTTTTT

D: TRBD1
J: TRBJ1-2
size: once
length: 14
V: TRBV6-6
CDR3: CASSYDGTGYGYTF
DNA: TGTGCCAGCAGTTACGACGGGACAGGCTATGGCTACACCTTC

D: .
J: TRBJ2-5
size: .
length: 14
V: TRBV30
CDR3: CAWRPSGREETQYF
DNA: TGTGCCTGGAGGCCGTCGGGTCGCGAAGAGACCCAGTACTTC

D: TRBD1
J: TRBJ2-7
size: .
length: 14
V: TRBV6-1
CDR3: CASSEDRGLYEQYF
DNA: TGTGCCAGCAGTGAAGACAGGGGGCTCTACGAGCAGTACTTC

D: .
J: TRBJ2-7
size: .
length: 13
V: TRBV28
CDR3: CASARRTPNEQYF
DNA: TGTGCCAGCGCACGACGTACCCCCAACGAGCAGTACTTC

D: .
J: TRBJ2-1
size: few
length: 11
V: TRBV18
CDR3: CASSPLDEQFF
DNA: TGTGCCAGCTCACCCTTGGATGAGCAGTTCTTC

D: TRBD2
J: TRBJ2-7
size: .
length: 15
V: TRBV6-5
CDR3: CASSTTSGGRYEQYF
DNA: TGTGCCAGCAGCACTACTAGCGGAGGACGCTACGAGCAGTACTTC

D: .
J: TRBJ2-5
size: .
length: 14
V: TRBV5-8
CDR3: CASSLVSHQETQYF
DNA: TGTGCCAGCAGCTTGGTGTCTCACCAAGAGACCCAGTACTTC

D: .
J: TRBJ2-7
size: .
length: 14
V: TRBV5-1
CDR3: CASSPRGDSYEQYF
DNA: TGCGCCAGCAGTCCCCGGGGAGACTCCTACGAGCAGTACTTC